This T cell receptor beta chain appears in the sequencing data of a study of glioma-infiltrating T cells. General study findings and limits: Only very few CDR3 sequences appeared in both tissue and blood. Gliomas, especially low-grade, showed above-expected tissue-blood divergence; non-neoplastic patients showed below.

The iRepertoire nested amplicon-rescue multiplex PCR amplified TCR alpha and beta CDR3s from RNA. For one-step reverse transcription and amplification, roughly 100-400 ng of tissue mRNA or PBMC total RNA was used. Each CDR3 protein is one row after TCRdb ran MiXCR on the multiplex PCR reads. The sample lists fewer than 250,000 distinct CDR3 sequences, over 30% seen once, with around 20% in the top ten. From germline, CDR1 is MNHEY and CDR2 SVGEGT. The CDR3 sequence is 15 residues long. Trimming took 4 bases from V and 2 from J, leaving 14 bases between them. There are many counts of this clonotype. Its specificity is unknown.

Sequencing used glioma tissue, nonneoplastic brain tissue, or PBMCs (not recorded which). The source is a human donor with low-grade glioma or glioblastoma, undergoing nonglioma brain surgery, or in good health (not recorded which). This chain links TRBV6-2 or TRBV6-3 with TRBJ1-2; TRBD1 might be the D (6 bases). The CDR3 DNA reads TGTGCCAGCAGTTTAGGGGGGGCGCAGAACTATGGCTACACCTTC. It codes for CASSLGGAQNYGYTF.